The entry that follows covers one T cell receptor (beta chain) sequence. What it binds is not known. Both 60 Vbeta primers and 13 Jbeta primers went into the PCR. Method: immunoSEQ multiplex PCR; TCRdb's copy keeps in-frame clones and lacks some. Of approximately 190,000 clones listed, more than 65% are singletons. The data were obtained in a study of cytomegalovirus exposure and HLA in healthy donors. Germline values: CDR1 MDHEN, CDR2 SYDVKM. The CDR3 extends over 16 amino acids. Trimming cost V 5 bases and J 3 bases, with 19 bases left between them. The study, taken as a whole, reports: At a 0.05 false discovery rate, a later analysis found about 17,000 TCR beta sequences to be associated with HLA alleles.

The TCR was taken from a man between 35 and 55 years old in good health and CMV-seropositive. The specimen sequenced was PBMCs. The gene calls are TRBV28 and TRBJ1-2; maybe TRBD1 (6 bases). CDR3 sequence reads: CASSLGGVRGHYGYTF. In DNA form, the CDR3 reads TGTGCCAGCAGTCTAGGGGGAGTCCGAGGGCACTATGGCTACACCTTC.